Reported below is one T cell receptor beta chain. These data are taken from a study of tumor-infiltrating lymphocytes in oesophageal squamous cell carcinoma. TCRdb reprocessed the reads via MiXCR and lists one record per CDR3 protein. Of 12,000 or so distinct CDR3 sequences detected, over 50% appear once; the ten largest clones hold around three fifths. Germline V gene data show CDR1 as SGHTA and CDR2 as FQGNSA. This CDR3 contains 16 residues. This TCR was recovered from a female donor with esophageal squamous cell carcinoma. V and J are TRBV7-2 and TRBJ2-4; TRBD2 matches 10 bases. The J call may be in error: the DNA end matches TRBJ2-7 better. Material: blood. For the CDR3, the DNA is TGTGCCAGCAGCTTATCTAGCGGGAGAGGTAGCTACGAGCAGTACTTC. Its translation is CASSLSSGRGSYEQYF.